This record looks at one T cell receptor beta chain sequence and its context. The antigen is undetermined. The PCR contained 60 Vbeta and 13 Jbeta primers. Some clones are missing from TCRdb's copy, which holds only in-frame ones; the method was immunoSEQ multiplex PCR. The sample includes fewer than 85,000 clones. It was healthy bone marrow donors who served as donors. The V end lost 7 bases, the J end lost 1 base, and 11 bases lay between the germline ends. This CDR3 is built from 13 residues. Germline V gene sequence: CDR1 MRHNA, CDR2 SNTAGT. The data stem from a study of cytomegalovirus exposure and HLA in healthy donors. Study conclusions and caveats: According to the study, about 180 TCR beta chains were cytomegalovirus-associated. Excluded: some indistinguishable V segments such as TRBV6-2 and TRBV6-3.

The V and J genes are TRBV6-4 and TRBJ2-7, with D perhaps TRBD1 (6 bases). The sequenced sample consisted of PBMCs. This clonotype originated in a man younger than 45 in good health and CMV-seronegative. The CDR3 DNA reads as TGTGCCAGCATCTACAGGGTATCCTACGAGCAGTACTTC. Encoded protein: CASIYRVSYEQYF.